The TCR beta chain under discussion was sequenced for a study of shared clonotypes between healthy human individuals. This table comes from immunoSEQ multiplex PCR, and its TCRdb copy is limited to in-frame clones, with some not included. The sample holds about 2 million clones, less than 95% seen once. The naive CD8 fraction comprised CD45RO-negative cells positively selected for CCR7 and excluded terminally differentiated effector memory CD45RA+ cells. The CDR3 covers 15 residues. The V and J ends lost 4 bases and 4 bases respectively, with 16 bases between them. Germline V lookup: CDR1 MNHNS, CDR2 SASEGT.

This TCR was recovered from a man in his late teens or twenties in good health. Sequenced: naive CD8+ T cells sorted from blood. V gene TRBV6-1 combines with J gene TRBJ1-1; maybe TRBD1 (6 bases). CDR3 protein: CASSVQIEGGTEAFF. The DNA for the CDR3 is TGTGCCAGCAGTGTCCAAATAGAAGGGGGCACTGAAGCTTTCTTT.